This passage covers 31 T cell receptor beta chains from one sample sequenced in a study of glioma-infiltrating T cells. Amplification of TCR alpha and beta CDR3 regions from RNA used iRepertoire nested multiplex PCR. MiXCR, run by TCRdb on the multiplex PCR reads, gives a single entry per CDR3 protein. The sample has approximately 120,000 distinct CDR3 sequences, less than 30% seen once. Input material: glioma tissue, nonneoplastic brain tissue, or PBMCs (not recorded which). Receptors were obtained from a human donor with low-grade glioma or glioblastoma, undergoing nonglioma brain surgery, or in good health (not recorded which).

About this clonotype itself: Just one base apart from a much larger clone, this may be a read error. The final CDR3 position lacks the conserved phenylalanine or tryptophan, pointing to a likely read error. This chain links TRBV29-1 with TRBJ1-2; D is uncertain. V lost 2 bases, J lost 2 bases, and 6 bases lay in between. CDR3 length: 12 residues. The V gene's germline CDR1 is SQVTM and CDR2 ANQGSEA. CDR3 residues: CSVERMNYGYTY. The CDR3, as DNA: TGCAGCGTTGAAAGGATGAACTATGGCTACACCTAC.

The sample holds many counts of this clonotype. The V gene is TRBV3-1, the J gene TRBJ2-3; D possibly corresponds to TRBD2 (6 bases). The CDR3 has 12 amino acids. Germline V gene sequence: CDR1 LGHDT, CDR2 YNNKEL (reference sequence). The V end lost 2 bases, the J end lost 10 bases, and 10 bases lay between the germline ends. The CDR3 DNA reads as TGTGCCAGCAGCCAATCAACGGGGGCGCAGTATTTT. It is translated as CASSQSTGAQYF.

A remark on this clonotype: Being one base from a much bigger clone, this may be a read error. The DNA is omitted, as the CDR3 cannot be located on it reliably, and the CDR3 follows TCRdb's listing. The genes are TRBV5-4 and TRBJ1-2; the table's D call, TRBD1, was not checked against the DNA. The CDR3 is made up of 15 amino acids, end residues included. Germline CDR1 SGHNT, CDR2 YYREEE (reference sequence). The CDR3 protein is CASTFGPGQGYGYTF.

With respect to this clonotype: A read error may explain this, as a much larger clone is one base away. J is TRBJ2-1 and V is TRBV11-2; a weak D match, TRBD1 (6 bases). CDR3 length: 16 residues. Per germline, CDR1 SGHAT and CDR2 FQNNGV. This CDR3 is CANSLSGQSSYNEQFF. The CDR3 coding sequence is TGTGCCAACAGCTTAAGCGGACAGAGCTCCTACAATGAGCAGTTCTTC.

Many counts were recorded for this clonotype. The chain employs TRBV6-1 and TRBJ2-1, with D uncertain. Trimming removed 5 bases at V and 0 bases at J, with 11 bases between. The CDR3 length is 15 residues. Germline CDR1 reads MNHNS; CDR2 reads SASEGT. As DNA, the CDR3 is TGTGCCAGCAGTTCTATGGCGAGCTCCTACAATGAGCAGTTCTTC. This encodes CASSSMASSYNEQFF.

As concerns this clonotype: This clone may be a read error of a much larger clone one base away. The chain links TRBV29-1 to TRBJ2-7; D might be TRBD2 (6 bases). The CDR3 length is 11 residues. Looked up from germline, CDR1 is SQVTM and CDR2 is ANQGSEA. The V end was cut by 7 bases, the J end by 7 bases, with 14 bases between. The CDR3 reads CSAGRLEEQYF. The CDR3 DNA sequence: TGCAGCGCTGGGAGGTTGGAAGAGCAGTACTTC.

This clonotype was seen at least ten times. The chain joins TRBV3-1 to TRBJ2-7; D remains ambiguous. Deletions cut 4 bases from V and 0 bases from J, with 7 bases between. Germline loops: CDR1 LGHDT, CDR2 YNNKEL (reference sequence). The CDR3 contains 13 residues. CDR3 loop: CASSPGRSYEQYF. For the CDR3, the DNA is TGTGCCAGCAGCCCCGGTCGCTCCTACGAGCAGTACTTC.

There are a few counts of this clonotype. This rearrangement joins TRBV19 to TRBJ1-5, with 10 positions matching TRBD1. V lost 4 bases, J lost 2 bases, and 8 bases stayed unmatched. CDR1 and CDR2 from the germline V gene are LNHDA and SQIVND (reference sequence). The CDR3 extends over 17 amino acids. CDR3 sequence (DNA): TGTGCCAGTAGTACCGGGACAGGGGAGCCGGGCAATCAGCCCCAGCATTTT. This sequence encodes CASSTGTGEPGNQPQHF.

A remark on this clonotype: A clone one base away is much larger, so this may be a read error. This chain uses TRBV10-3 with TRBJ1-6, with D unresolved. This CDR3 comprises 13 residues. The germline V gene encodes CDR1 ENHRY and CDR2 SYGVKD. The CDR3 is CAIGERGNSTLHF. The CDR3, as DNA: TGTGCCATCGGTGAACGGGGTAATTCAACCCTCCACTTT.

This clonotype was recorded at least ten times. The chain uses TRBV24-1 and TRBJ2-5, with TRBD1 matching over 7 bases. V trimming: 4 bases; J trimming: 0 bases; junction bases outside the gene matches: 4. CDR1 KGHDR and CDR2 SFDVKD come from the germline V gene. This CDR3 contains 15 residues. The CDR3 region is CATSDDRVDQETQYF. CDR3 coding DNA: TGTGCCACCAGTGACGACAGGGTGGACCAAGAGACCCAGTACTTC.

About this clonotype: This is likely a read error, given that the CDR3 carries no conserved phenylalanine or tryptophan at its end. The chain uses TRBV18 and TRBJ2-5, with D tentatively TRBD2 (5 bases). CDR3 size: 14 residues. V was clipped by 3 bases and J by 1 base, with 9 bases between them. Per germline, CDR1 KGHSH and CDR2 LQKENI. CDR3 loop: CASSPSGFQETQYL. CDR3 nucleotide sequence: TGTGCCAGCTCACCGTCGGGGTTCCAAGAGACCCAGTACCTG.

At least ten counts were recorded for this clonotype. An end of the junction differs from the germline gene, which may be a read error. The chain combines TRBV24-1 with TRBJ2-1; TRBD2 is a possible D gene (5 bases). The length of the CDR3 is 13 residues. The germline V gene has CDR1 KGHDR and CDR2 SFDVKD. The CDR3 DNA sequence: TGTGCCACCGGTGAGGGCACCTACAATGAGCAGTTCTTC. Translated: CATGEGTYNEQFF.

This clonotype came up many times. The J gene is TRBJ2-7, the V gene TRBV6-2 or TRBV6-3; maybe TRBD2 (6 bases). The CDR3 runs to 13 residues. The V gene lost 4 bases and the J gene lost 3 bases, with 10 bases spanning the gap. Germline-derived CDR1 and CDR2 are MNHEY and SVGEGT. CDR3 coding DNA: TGTGCCAGCAGTTCGTCGGGACTCTACGAGCAGTACTTC. This translates into CASSSSGLYEQYF.

This chain joins TRBV6-2 or TRBV6-3 and TRBJ2-3, with 13 bases fitting TRBD2. The trim removed 0 bases at V and 2 bases at J, leaving 5 bases unmatched. Germline V gives CDR1 MNHEY, CDR2 SVGEGT. This CDR3 spans 18 amino acids. The DNA of the CDR3 is TGTGCCAGCAGTTACTCCCTGACTAGCGGGAGGCACACAGATACGCAGTATTTT. It codes for CASSYSLTSGRHTDTQYF.

This clonotype was picked up many times. The chain couples TRBV29-1 to TRBJ2-1; no firm D call. The V and J ends lost 1 base and 2 bases respectively, with 6 bases between them. CDR3 length equals 13 residues. Looked up from germline, CDR1 is SQVTM and CDR2 is ANQGSEA. CDR3 sequence: CSVEGVPYNEQFF. The CDR3 nucleotides read TGCAGCGTTGAAGGGGTCCCCTACAATGAGCAGTTCTTC.

To note about this clonotype: A read error may be the cause here, since a much bigger clone is one base away. The chain links TRBV3-1 to TRBJ1-1, with D unresolved. Germline CDR1 is LGHDT and CDR2 is YNNKEL (reference sequence). Trimming took 4 bases from V and 1 from J, leaving 7 bases between them. This CDR3 has 13 residues. The CDR3 protein is CASSRCSNTEAFF. CDR3 in DNA: TGTGCCAGCAGCCGTTGCTCGAACACTGAAGCTTTCTTT.

This clonotype was seen many times. This chain uses TRBV6-2 or TRBV6-3 with TRBJ1-4; TRBD1 agrees at 8 bases. The J segment lost 3 bases and the V segment lost 3 bases, leaving 12 bases of the junction unmatched. Per germline, CDR1 MNHEY and CDR2 SVGEGT. This CDR3 spans 18 amino acids. CDR3 nucleotides: TGTGCCAGCAGTTATTTTCCGGGACAGGTGGTTTCTAATGAAAAACTGTTTTTT. It encodes CASSYFPGQVVSNEKLFF.

This clonotype has ten or more counts. The chain couples TRBV25-1 to TRBJ1-5; D is unresolved. Germline V lookup: CDR1 MGHDK, CDR2 SYGVNS. V was shortened by 6 bases and J by 2 bases, with 5 bases between the two germline ends. The CDR3 is made up of 12 amino acids. CDR3 protein: CASREGNQPQHF. The CDR3 DNA sequence: TGTGCCAGCAGGGAAGGCAATCAGCCCCAGCATTTT.

In this sample, this clonotype turned up many times. This sequence joins TRBV27 and TRBJ1-2; 7 bases are a match to TRBD1. Germline CDR1 and CDR2: MNHEY and SMNVEV (reference sequence). V lost 5 bases to trimming and J lost 1 base; unmatched junction nucleotides: 7. The CDR3 loop spans 15 amino acids. The CDR3 DNA reads TGTGCCAGCAGTGGGGGACAGATCTTTAACTATGGCTACACCTTC. Amino acid sequence: CASSGGQIFNYGYTF.

The chain has TRBV9 and TRBJ1-1; D remains ambiguous. Trimming removed 0 bases at V and 6 bases at J, with 6 bases between. The CDR3 sequence is 12 residues long. Germline CDR1 is SGDLS and CDR2 is YYNGEE. CDR3 DNA: TGTGCCAGCAGCGTAGGGTTCGCTGAAGCTTTCTTT. Translated, it gives CASSVGFAEAFF.

This clonotype was observed once. J is TRBJ1-2 and V is TRBV4-2; no clear D. Germline assignment: CDR1 LGHNA and CDR2 YNFKEQ. Trimming shortened V by 1 base and J by 4 bases, and 13 bases separated the two germline ends. The CDR3 extends over 15 amino acids. The CDR3 coding sequence is TGTGCCAGCAGCCAAGCGAGCGAAGCTGGCTATGGCTACACCTTC. This translates into CASSQASEAGYGYTF.

The sample holds a few counts of this clonotype. The genes are TRBV6-1 and TRBJ2-1; 10 bases match TRBD2. With V trimmed by 7 bases and J by 10 bases, 10 bases remained unmatched. CDR1 is MNHNS, CDR2 SASEGT, per germline. The CDR3 consists of 14 residues. Here the CDR3 reads CASTPLSGRAEQFF. In DNA, the CDR3 is TGTGCCAGCACACCATTAAGCGGGAGGGCGGAGCAGTTCTTC.

The chain couples TRBV29-1 to TRBJ2-7; unclear D gene. Deletions cut 4 bases from V and 0 bases from J, with 10 bases between. This CDR3 has 13 amino acids. The germline CDR1 and CDR2 sequences are SQVTM and ANQGSEA. Here the CDR3 DNA reads TGCAGCGTTGTTGGCAGCCCCTCCTACGAGCAGTACTTC. It specifies CSVVGSPSYEQYF.

The V gene is TRBV29-1, the J gene TRBJ2-7; D gene unclear. The germline CDR1 and CDR2 sequences are SQVTM and ANQGSEA. Between the trimmed V and J ends, which lost 6 bases and 6 bases, there was a span of 9 bases. The CDR3 contains 10 residues. CDR3 protein: CSVLSGEQYF. In nucleotides, the CDR3 is TGCAGCGTCCTTTCCGGCGAGCAGTACTTC.

This clonotype was counted only a few times. This rearrangement joins TRBV29-1 to TRBJ2-1; D possibly matches TRBD1 or TRBD2 (5 bases each). Germline loops: CDR1 SQVTM, CDR2 ANQGSEA. The V and J ends lost 3 bases and 6 bases respectively, with 12 bases between them. The CDR3 consists of 13 residues. The CDR3 is CSVDQDGTNEQFF. CDR3 DNA: TGCAGCGTTGATCAGGACGGGACCAATGAGCAGTTCTTC.

This clonotype was recorded once. The germline gene is not matched at one end of the junction; a read error may be the cause. This chain joins TRBV7-2 and TRBJ2-3; D is unclear. Germline CDR1 and CDR2: SGHTA and FQGNSA. This CDR3 contains 13 residues. The CDR3, as DNA: TGTGCCAGCACCTTAGAAGTCGTAGATACGCAGTATTTT. It yields the protein CASTLEVVDTQYF.

This clonotype was recorded many times. The V call is TRBV29-1, the J call TRBJ2-1; D possibly corresponds to TRBD1 (5 bases). Germline V CDR1 and CDR2: SQVTM, ANQGSEA. Trimming stripped 1 base from V and 3 bases from J, with 10 bases between. CDR3 size: 14 residues. As DNA, the CDR3 is TGCAGCGTTGAAGGCTGGGGCCACTACAATGAGCAGTTCTTC. Its protein is CSVEGWGHYNEQFF.

This clonotype appeared many times. The chain links TRBV28 to TRBJ1-1; 7 nucleotides line up with TRBD1. The CDR3 length is 14 residues. The V and J ends lost 9 bases and 0 bases, in that order; junction bases with no gene match: 7. Germline V gene data show CDR1 as MDHEN and CDR2 as SYDVKM. The CDR3 DNA reads as TGTGCCAGTGCCTATGGGACAGTGAACACTGAAGCTTTCTTT. Amino acid sequence: CASAYGTVNTEAFF.

V usage is TRBV5-1 and J usage is TRBJ2-1; 12 bases are a match to TRBD2. The CDR3 spans 14 residues. Germline values: CDR1 SGHRS, CDR2 YFSETQ. The trim removed 4 bases at V and 7 bases at J, leaving 3 bases unmatched. CDR3 amino acids: CASSPGLAGNEQFF. The CDR3 coding sequence is TGCGCCAGCAGCCCCGGACTAGCGGGGAATGAGCAGTTCTTC.

A remark on this clonotype: This may come from a read error, since a much larger clone is one base off. The chain couples TRBV5-1 to TRBJ2-1; D is unresolved. Trimming removed 0 bases at V and 5 bases at J, with 12 bases between. The CDR3 is made up of 15 amino acids. From germline, CDR1 is SGHRS and CDR2 YFSETQ. CDR3 sequence: CASSLADHRNNEQFF. Here the CDR3 DNA reads TGCGCCAGCAGCTTGGCCGACCATAGGAACAATGAGCAGTTCTTC.

There are many counts of this clonotype. The chain links TRBV6-1 to TRBJ2-1, with TRBD1 matching over 9 bases. Germline CDR1 reads MNHNS; CDR2 reads SASEGT. Unmatched junction bases numbered 5, after V lost 6 bases and J lost 2 bases. The CDR3 length is 15 residues. DNA for the CDR3: TGTGCCAGCAGCAGGACAGGGGACGCCTACAATGAGCAGTTCTTC. Translating gives CASSRTGDAYNEQFF.